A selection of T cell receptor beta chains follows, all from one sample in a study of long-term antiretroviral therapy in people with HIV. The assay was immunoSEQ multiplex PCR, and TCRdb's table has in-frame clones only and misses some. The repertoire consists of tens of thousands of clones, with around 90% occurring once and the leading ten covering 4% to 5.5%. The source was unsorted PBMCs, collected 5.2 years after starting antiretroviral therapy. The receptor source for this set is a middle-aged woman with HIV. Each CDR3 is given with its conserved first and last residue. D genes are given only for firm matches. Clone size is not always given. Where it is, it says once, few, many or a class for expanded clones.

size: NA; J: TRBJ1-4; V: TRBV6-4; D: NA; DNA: TGTGCCAGCCAGAGGACAGTTCCTGCAACTAATGAAAAACTGTTTTTT; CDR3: CASQRTVPATNEKLFF
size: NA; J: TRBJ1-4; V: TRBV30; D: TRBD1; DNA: TGTGCCTGGGCCGACAGGGGGCCTGAAAAACTGTTTTTT; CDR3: CAWADRGPEKLFF
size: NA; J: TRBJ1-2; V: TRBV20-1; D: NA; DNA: TGCAGCTACCGTGGAGGGTATGGCTACACCTTC; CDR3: CSYRGGYGYTF
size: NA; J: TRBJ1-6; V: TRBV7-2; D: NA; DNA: TGTGCCAGCAGCTTATTCGGGGGGTCACCCCTCCACTTT; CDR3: CASSLFGGSPLHF
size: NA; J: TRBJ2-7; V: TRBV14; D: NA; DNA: TGTGCCAGCAGCCAAGCGGGGACACTGTACGAGCAGTACTTC; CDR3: CASSQAGTLYEQYF
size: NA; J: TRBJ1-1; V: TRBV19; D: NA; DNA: TGTGCCAGTAGTATAAGGGCAAGCACTGAAGCTTTCTTT; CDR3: CASSIRASTEAFF
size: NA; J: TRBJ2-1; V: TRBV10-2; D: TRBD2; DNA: TGCGCCAGCAGTGGGGGGAGGCTAGCGGGGGACGACAATGAGCAGTTCTTC; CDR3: CASSGGRLAGDDNEQFF
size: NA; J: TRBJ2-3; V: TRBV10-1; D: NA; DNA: TGCGCCAGCAGTGACCGGGGTGTAGGCACAGATACGCAGTATTTT; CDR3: CASSDRGVGTDTQYF
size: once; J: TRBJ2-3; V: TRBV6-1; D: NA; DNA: TGTGCCAGCAGTTCCCTCCAGGGGAGGTATGATACGCAGTATTTT; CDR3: CASSSLQGRYDTQYF
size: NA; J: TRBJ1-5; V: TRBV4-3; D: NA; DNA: TGCGCCAGCAGCCTCTCGACAGGAAACAATCAGCCCCAGCATTTT; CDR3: CASSLSTGNNQPQHF
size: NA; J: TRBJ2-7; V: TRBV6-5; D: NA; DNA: TGTGCCAGCAGTTACGCGGGGATGTCCTACGAGCAGTACTTC; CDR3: CASSYAGMSYEQYF
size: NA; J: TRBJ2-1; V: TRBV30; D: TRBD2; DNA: TGTGCCTGGGAAAGAGGACTAGCGGGGATCTACAATGAGCAGTTCTTC; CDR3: CAWERGLAGIYNEQFF
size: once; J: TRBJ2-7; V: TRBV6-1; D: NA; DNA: TGTGCCAGCAGTGAAGTCTCCAGGGGCCTCGGAACCTACGAGCAGTACTTC; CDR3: CASSEVSRGLGTYEQYF
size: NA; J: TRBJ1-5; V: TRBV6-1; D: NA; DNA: TGTGCCACCGCTCAGTGGGGGGATCAGCCCCAGCATTTT; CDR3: CATAQWGDQPQHF
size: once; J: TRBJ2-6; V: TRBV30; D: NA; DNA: TGTGCCTGGAGTGTGAGGGGTTCTCTCTCTGGGGCCAACGTCCTGACTTTC; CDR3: CAWSVRGSLSGANVLTF
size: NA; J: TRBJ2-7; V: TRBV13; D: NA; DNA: TGTGCCAGCAGCTCCGCCGACGCACCTACCTACGAGCAGTACTTC; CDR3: CASSSADAPTYEQYF
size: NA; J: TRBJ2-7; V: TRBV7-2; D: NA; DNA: TGTGCCAGCAGCTTATTACGCACGTTGGGCTACGAGCAGTACTTC; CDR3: CASSLLRTLGYEQYF
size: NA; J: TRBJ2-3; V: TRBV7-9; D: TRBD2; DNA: TGTGCCAGCAGCTCTGTAGCGGGGGGCACAGATACGCAGTATTTT; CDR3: CASSSVAGGTDTQYF
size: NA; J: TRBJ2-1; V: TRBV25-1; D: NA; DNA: TGTGCCAGCAGTGATTACCGGGAGCAGGTTAATGAGCAGTTCTTC; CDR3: CASSDYREQVNEQFF
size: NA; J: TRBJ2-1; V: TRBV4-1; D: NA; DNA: TGCGCCAGCAGCCAAGTGACGACTGAGCAGTTCTTC; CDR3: CASSQVTTEQFF
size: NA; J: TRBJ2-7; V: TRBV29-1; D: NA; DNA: TGCAGCGTTGTTGAACAGACCTACGAGCAGTACTTC; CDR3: CSVVEQTYEQYF
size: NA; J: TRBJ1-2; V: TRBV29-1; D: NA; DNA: TGCAGCGTTGAAACGGACAGCGATGGCTACACCTTC; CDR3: CSVETDSDGYTF
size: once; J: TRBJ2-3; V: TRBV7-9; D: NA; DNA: TGTGCCAGCAGCTCCCCAGGCACAGGTACGCAGTATTTT; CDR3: CASSSPGTGTQYF
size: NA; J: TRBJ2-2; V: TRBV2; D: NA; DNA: TGTGCCAGCTTACGCGGACAGACCTTCACCGGGGAGCTGTTTTTT; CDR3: CASLRGQTFTGELFF
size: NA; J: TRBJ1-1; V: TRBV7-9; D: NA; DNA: TGTGCCAGCGGACCTGATACGAACACTGAAGCTTTCTTT; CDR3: CASGPDTNTEAFF
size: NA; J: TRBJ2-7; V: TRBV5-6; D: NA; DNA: TGTGCCAGCAGCTTGGAGGGTCCCTACGAGCAGTACTTC; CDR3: CASSLEGPYEQYF
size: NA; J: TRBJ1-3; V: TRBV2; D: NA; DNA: TGTGCCAGCAGTGTGTCAGGCTTTAACACCATATATTTT; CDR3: CASSVSGFNTIYF
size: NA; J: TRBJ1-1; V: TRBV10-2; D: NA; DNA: TGCGCCAGCAGTGAGTCGGGCCGATATCGGAACACTGAAGCTTTCTTT; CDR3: CASSESGRYRNTEAFF
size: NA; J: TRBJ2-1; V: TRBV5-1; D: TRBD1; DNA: TGCGCCAGCAGCCCCTTCCCAGGGGGCTCTTACAATGAGCAGTTCTTC; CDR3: CASSPFPGGSYNEQFF
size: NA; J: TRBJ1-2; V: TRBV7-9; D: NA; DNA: TGTGCCAGCAGCCGTCGGGGGAGATGGGTGGATGGCTACACCTTC; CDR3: CASSRRGRWVDGYTF
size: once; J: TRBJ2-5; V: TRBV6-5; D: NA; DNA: TGTGCCAGCAGACTTTCGATGGCAGGCCCAGAGACCCAGTACTTC; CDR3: CASRLSMAGPETQYF
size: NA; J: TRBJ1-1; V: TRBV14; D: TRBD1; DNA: TGTGCCAGCAGCCAGAGACAGGGAGAATGGAACACTGAAGCTTTCTTT; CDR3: CASSQRQGEWNTEAFF
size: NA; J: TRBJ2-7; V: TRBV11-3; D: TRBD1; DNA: TGTGCCAGCAGCTTAGGTGTTCGACAGGGTGCGGACGAGCAGTACTTC; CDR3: CASSLGVRQGADEQYF
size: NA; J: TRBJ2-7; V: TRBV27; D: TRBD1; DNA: TGTGCCAGCAGTTTAACCGGGACAGGGGATTACGAGCAGTACTTC; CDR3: CASSLTGTGDYEQYF
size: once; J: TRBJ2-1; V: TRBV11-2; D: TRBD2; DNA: TGTGCCAGCAGCTTAGATAGCGGGAGGGTTAATGAGCAGTTCTTC; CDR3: CASSLDSGRVNEQFF
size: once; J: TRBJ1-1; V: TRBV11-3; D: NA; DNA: TGTGCCAGCAGCAAAAGCGCTGAAGCTTTCTTT; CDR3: CASSKSAEAFF
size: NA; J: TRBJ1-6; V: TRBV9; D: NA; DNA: TGTGCCAGCAGCATCCGGGACGGTAATTCACCCCTCCACTTT; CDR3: CASSIRDGNSPLHF
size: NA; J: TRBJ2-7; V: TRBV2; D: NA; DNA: TGTGCCAGCAGTAGGACACCCGCGGCCTACGAGCAGTACTTC; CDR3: CASSRTPAAYEQYF
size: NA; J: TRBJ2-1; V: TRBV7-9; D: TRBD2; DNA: TGTGCCAGCAGCTCTAGCGGAGAGCAGTTCTTC; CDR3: CASSSSGEQFF
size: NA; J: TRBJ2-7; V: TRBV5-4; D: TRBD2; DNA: TGTGCCAGCAGGTCGGGACTAGGGACCTACGAGCAGTACTTC; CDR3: CASRSGLGTYEQYF
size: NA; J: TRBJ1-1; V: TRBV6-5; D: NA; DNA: TGTGCCACCCAACAGGGGAACACTGAAGCTTTCTTT; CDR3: CATQQGNTEAFF
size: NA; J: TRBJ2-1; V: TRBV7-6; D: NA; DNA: TGTGCCAGCAGCCTGGGACTTACTAACTCCAATGAGCAGTTCTTC; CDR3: CASSLGLTNSNEQFF
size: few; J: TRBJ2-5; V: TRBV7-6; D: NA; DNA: TGTGCCAGCAGCTTAGAGCGGGTAGCTGGATGGGAGACCCAGTACTTC; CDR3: CASSLERVAGWETQYF
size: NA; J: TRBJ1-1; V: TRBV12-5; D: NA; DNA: TGTGCTAGTGGTCTATCGGGAAACACTGAAGCTTTCTTT; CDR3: CASGLSGNTEAFF
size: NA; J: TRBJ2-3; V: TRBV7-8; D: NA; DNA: TGTGCCAGCAGCCTACTAGAATCCTCTAGCACAGATACGCAGTATTTT; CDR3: CASSLLESSSTDTQYF
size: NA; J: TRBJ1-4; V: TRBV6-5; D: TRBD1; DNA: TGTGCCAGCGGACCGGGGACAGAAAATGAAAAACTGTTTTTT; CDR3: CASGPGTENEKLFF
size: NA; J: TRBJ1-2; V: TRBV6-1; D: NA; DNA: TGTGCCAGCAGTGAGAACAGCCAATATGGCTACACCTTC; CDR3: CASSENSQYGYTF
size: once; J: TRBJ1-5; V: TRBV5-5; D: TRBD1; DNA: TGTGCCAGCAGCTCCTCGACAGGGGGTCAGCCCCAGCATTTT; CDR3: CASSSSTGGQPQHF
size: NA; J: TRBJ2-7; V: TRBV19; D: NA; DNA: TGTGCCAGTAGTATAGGGTCTAATACCTACGAGCAGTACTTC; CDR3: CASSIGSNTYEQYF
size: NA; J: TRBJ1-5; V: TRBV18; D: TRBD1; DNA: TGTGCCAGCTCACGGGACAGGAGCAATCAGCCCCAGCATTTT; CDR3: CASSRDRSNQPQHF
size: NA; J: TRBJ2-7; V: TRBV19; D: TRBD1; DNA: TGTGCCAGTAGTATAACAGGGGGCTACGAGCAGTACTTC; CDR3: CASSITGGYEQYF
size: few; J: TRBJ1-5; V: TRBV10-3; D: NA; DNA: TGTGCCATCAGTGAAACAGGCAATCAGCCCCAGCATTTT; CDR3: CAISETGNQPQHF
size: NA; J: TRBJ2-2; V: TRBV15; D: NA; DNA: TGTGCCGCCCAAGATTCGAACACCGGGGAGCTGTTTTTT; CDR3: CAAQDSNTGELFF
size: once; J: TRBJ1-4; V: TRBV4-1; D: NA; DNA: TGCGCCAGCAGCCAACTCGGGCCGAATGAAAAACTGTTTTTT; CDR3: CASSQLGPNEKLFF
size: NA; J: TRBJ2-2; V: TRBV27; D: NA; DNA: TGTGCCAGCAGTTTGTTCGGCACCGGGGAGCTGTTTTTT; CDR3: CASSLFGTGELFF
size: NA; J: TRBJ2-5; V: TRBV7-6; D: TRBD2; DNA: TGTGCCAGCAGCCTGGTAGCGGGAGCGTGGGAGACCCAGTACTTC; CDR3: CASSLVAGAWETQYF
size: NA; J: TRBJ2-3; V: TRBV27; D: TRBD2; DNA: TGTGCCAGCAGTTTTCGGGAGGGCCTCACAGATACGCAGTATTTT; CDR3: CASSFREGLTDTQYF
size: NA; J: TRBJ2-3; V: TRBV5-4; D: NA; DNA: TGTGCCAGCAGCCATACACAGGCAGATACGCAGTATTTT; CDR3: CASSHTQADTQYF
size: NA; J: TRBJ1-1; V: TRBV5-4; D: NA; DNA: TGTGCCAGCAGCTTGGGGTCGCCTGGGGACACTGAAGCTTTCTTT; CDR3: CASSLGSPGDTEAFF
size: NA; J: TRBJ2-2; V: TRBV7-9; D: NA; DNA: TGTGCCAGCAGCTTGCGGGCAGCCAGGAAGATCGGGGAGCTGTTTTTT; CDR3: CASSLRAARKIGELFF